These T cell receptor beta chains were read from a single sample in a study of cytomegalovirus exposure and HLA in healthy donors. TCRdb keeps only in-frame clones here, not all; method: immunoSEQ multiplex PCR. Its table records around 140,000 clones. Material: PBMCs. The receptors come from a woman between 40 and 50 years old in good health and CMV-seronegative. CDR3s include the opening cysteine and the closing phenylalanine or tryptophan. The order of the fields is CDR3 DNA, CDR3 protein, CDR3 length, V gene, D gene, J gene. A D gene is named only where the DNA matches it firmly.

TGTGCCAGCAGCTTTTCAGGGGGCACTGAAGCTTTCTTT CASSFSGGTEAFF 13 TRBV5-5 TRBD1 TRBJ1-1
TGTGCCAGTGCCAGCGGGGAGACCCAGTACTTC CASASGETQYF 11 TRBV19 NA TRBJ2-5
TGCGCCAGCAGCCCGATAGCGGGGACCCTAAACAATGAGCAGTTCTTC CASSPIAGTLNNEQFF 16 TRBV5-1 TRBD2 TRBJ2-1
TGTGCCAGCAGCGCCCCAACTCCTCTAGCGGGGGTTAATGAGCAGTTCTTC CASSAPTPLAGVNEQFF 17 TRBV9 TRBD2 TRBJ2-1
TGTGCCAGCAGCTTAGATCCAGCGGGGGGGGCCCAGTACTTC CASSLDPAGGAQYF 14 TRBV7-8 TRBD2 TRBJ2-5
TGTGCCAGCAGTTTATACAGGCTCTCTACAGATACGCAGTATTTT CASSLYRLSTDTQYF 15 TRBV27 NA TRBJ2-3
TGTGCCAGCAGCTTGGGACAGGGTTCCGGGGAGCTGTTTTTT CASSLGQGSGELFF 14 TRBV11-3 TRBD1 TRBJ2-2
TGTGCCAGCAGCGTGACCGCCGGGACAGGGGGATCCCCCCTCCACTTT CASSVTAGTGGSPLHF 16 TRBV7-2 TRBD1 TRBJ1-6
TGTGCCAGCAGCCAAGAGGTTAGTATGAACACTGAAGCTTTCTTT CASSQEVSMNTEAFF 15 TRBV4-2 NA TRBJ1-1
TGTGCCAGCAGCTTACCCACAGGGGGGGATGAAAAACTGTTTTTT CASSLPTGGDEKLFF 15 TRBV7-9 TRBD1 TRBJ1-4
TGTGCCAGCAGACTCCGGGAAGGAATTACTGAAGCTTTCTTT CASRLREGITEAFF 14 TRBV7-9 NA TRBJ1-1
TGTGCCAGCAGCCAAGAACGAAGAGACACTGAAGCTTTCTTT CASSQERRDTEAFF 14 TRBV4-2 NA TRBJ1-1
TGTGCCAGCAGCTTAACGGGACGGGGGAATTCACCCCTCCACTTT CASSLTGRGNSPLHF 15 TRBV7-3 NA TRBJ1-6
TGTGCCAGCACCAAATTGACGCTACTATATAATTCACCCCTCCACTTT CASTKLTLLYNSPLHF 16 TRBV28 NA TRBJ1-6
TGTGCCAGCACTCACCCGGGGGGACAGGGGGCTTATAATTCACCCCTCCACTTT CASTHPGGQGAYNSPLHF 18 TRBV7-2 TRBD1 TRBJ1-6
TGTGCCAGCGACCAAGGGGGAGATACGCAGTATTTT CASDQGGDTQYF 12 TRBV11-1 NA TRBJ2-3
TGTGCCAGCAGTTTGTATCGGCTTCGGGAAGAAAAACTGTTTTTT CASSLYRLREEKLFF 15 TRBV28 NA TRBJ1-4
TGTGCTAGTGGACAGGCCCTTAGCACAGATACGCAGTATTTT CASGQALSTDTQYF 14 TRBV12-5 NA TRBJ2-3
TGTGCCAGCAGCCAAGAAACTAGCCGCCGTTCGAACATTCAGTACTTC CASSQETSRRSNIQYF 16 TRBV4-2 NA TRBJ2-4
TGTGCCAGCAGCTTAGAGCCGAGGCCGAACACTGAAGCTTTCTTT CASSLEPRPNTEAFF 15 TRBV11-2 NA TRBJ1-1
TGTGCCAGCAGCGTAGGTGACAGGGGAACGCTCACAGATACGCAGTATTTT CASSVGDRGTLTDTQYF 17 TRBV9 TRBD1 TRBJ2-3
TGTGCCAGCACGGGACAGTTCTCTGGGGCCAACGTCCTGACTTTC CASTGQFSGANVLTF 15 TRBV27 TRBD1 TRBJ2-6
TGTGCCAGCAAGGGACAGGGGACCTACGAGCAGTACTTC CASKGQGTYEQYF 13 TRBV6-5 TRBD1 TRBJ2-7
TGTGCCAGCAGGACAGGGAGTCAGAACACTGAAGCTTTCTTT CASRTGSQNTEAFF 14 TRBV7-2 TRBD1 TRBJ1-1
TGTGCCAGCACCCTCAGGGAGACCCAGTACTTC CASTLRETQYF 11 TRBV6-5 NA TRBJ2-5
TGTGCCAGCGATGGACAGGGCTCTGGGGCCAACGTCCTGACTTTC CASDGQGSGANVLTF 15 TRBV28 TRBD1 TRBJ2-6
TGTGCCAGCAGCTTATCCTTCCAAGAGACCCAGTACTTC CASSLSFQETQYF 13 TRBV7-6 NA TRBJ2-5
TGTGCCAGCAGTCGAACACCGGGACAGGGGCATGAGCAGTTCTTC CASSRTPGQGHEQFF 15 TRBV6-1 TRBD1 TRBJ2-1
TGTGCCAGCAGCTTAGCGAGAACAGGGGGCTCTGGGGCCAACGTCCTGACTTTC CASSLARTGGSGANVLTF 18 TRBV7-2 TRBD1 TRBJ2-6
TGTGCCAGCAGCCTATACAATGAGCAGTTCTTC CASSLYNEQFF 11 TRBV25-1 NA TRBJ2-1
TGTGCCAGCAGCTTGCTGTTAACAGGGTTAGGCGAGCAGTACTTC CASSLLLTGLGEQYF 15 TRBV5-5 NA TRBJ2-7
TGTGCCAGCAGTGAAGACCTGCGAGCTTTCTTT CASSEDLRAFF 11 TRBV2 NA TRBJ1-1